This is a list of T cell receptor beta chains from one sample in a study of human T cells and chemical hapten exposure. TCRdb re-analysed the RACE reads in MiXCR, keeping a single row per CDR3 protein. The sample has 100,000 to 150,000 distinct CDR3 sequences, roughly 12% seen once; the top ten hold 2% to 2.5%. This specimen was whole blood, taken in connection with sensitization to the hapten diphenylcyclopropenone (DPC). The receptor source for this set is a woman aged 50 to 60 with alopecia areata. Some clones in this sample may be carry-over from other donors' samples. Both conserved end residues are part of each CDR3. D genes are given only for firm matches. The size entry is marked missing in some rows and otherwise reads once, few, many or a size class.

d_gene	v_gene	abundance	j_gene	CDR3aa	CDR3nt
TRBD2	TRBV7-2	few	TRBJ2-1	CASSQAPLAGSSYNEQFF	TGTGCCAGCAGCCAAGCCCCACTAGCGGGGAGCTCCTACAATGAGCAGTTCTTC
.	TRBV6-6	many	TRBJ2-7	CASSLPGATYEQYF	TGTGCCAGCAGCTTGCCGGGCGCCACCTACGAGCAGTACTTC
TRBD2	TRBV5-4	few	TRBJ2-5	CASSPLAGVKETQYF	TGTGCCAGCAGCCCTCTAGCGGGAGTGAAGGAGACCCAGTACTTC
.	TRBV20-1	many	TRBJ2-3	CSAREGGTTDTQYF	TGCAGTGCTAGAGAGGGCGGGACCACAGATACGCAGTATTTT
TRBD1	TRBV6-5	few	TRBJ1-3	CASRTSGTGGNTIYF	TGTGCCAGCAGGACGTCCGGGACAGGGGGAAACACCATATATTTT
.	TRBV9	few	TRBJ2-1	CASSTRQYNEQFF	TGTGCCAGCAGCACCAGACAGTACAATGAGCAGTTCTTC
.	TRBV12-3/TRBV12-4	many	TRBJ2-3	CASGTTDTQYF	TGTGCCAGCGGTACCACAGATACGCAGTATTTT
TRBD2	TRBV7-9	.	TRBJ2-1	CASSACGGRDEQFF	TGTGCCAGCAGCGCCTGTGGAGGGAGGGATGAGCAGTTCTTC
.	TRBV6-2/TRBV6-3	.	TRBJ1-5	CASRTLQGVQPQHF	TGTGCCAGCAGAACCCTACAGGGAGTTCAGCCCCAGCATTTT
.	TRBV5-1	few	TRBJ2-6	CASSGPISGANVLTF	TGCGCCAGCAGCGGGCCGATTTCTGGGGCCAACGTCCTGACTTTC
.	TRBV5-1	many	TRBJ2-5	CASSLKAGRQETQYF	TGCGCCAGCAGCTTGAAGGCGGGTAGGCAAGAGACCCAGTACTTC
.	TRBV27	many	TRBJ2-7	CASSFGVSGEQYF	TGTGCCAGCAGTTTTGGGGTGTCGGGGGAGCAGTACTTC
TRBD1	TRBV5-6	.	TRBJ1-4	CASSYTGTGDEKLFF	TGTGCCAGCAGCTACACCGGGACAGGGGATGAAAAACTGTTTTTT
.	TRBV7-2	.	TRBJ2-4	CASSLAAPVHQNIQYF	TGTGCCAGCAGCTTAGCGGCCCCAGTCCACCAAAACATTCAGTACTTC
TRBD2	TRBV20-1	few	TRBJ2-3	CSARHTSGGYRTDTQYF	TGCAGTGCTAGGCACACTAGCGGGGGGTATCGCACAGATACGCAGTATTTT
.	TRBV5-1	many	TRBJ1-5	CASSSPPRGRDNQPQHF	TGCGCCAGCAGCTCTCCCCCGCGGGGCAGGGACAATCAGCCCCAGCATTTT
.	TRBV12-3/TRBV12-4	.	TRBJ1-1	CASSIHRETEAFF	TGTGCCAGCAGTATCCACAGGGAGACTGAAGCTTTCTTT
.	TRBV29-1	.	TRBJ1-2	CSSTGLTNYGYTF	TGCAGCTCTACAGGACTAACTAACTATGGCTACACCTTC
TRBD2	TRBV20-1	many	TRBJ2-3	CSARHASGRYGTDTQYF	TGCAGTGCTCGCCATGCTAGCGGGAGGTACGGCACAGATACGCAGTATTTT
.	TRBV21-1	many	TRBJ2-4	CASSRPRGLNIQYF	TGTGCCAGCAGCCGTCCAAGGGGATTAAACATTCAGTACTTC
TRBD1	TRBV7-9	few	TRBJ1-1	CASSWDSQNTEAFF	TGTGCCAGCAGCTGGGACAGTCAGAACACTGAAGCTTTCTTT
TRBD2	TRBV18	many	TRBJ2-3	CASSSGGTQYF	TGTGCCAGCTCATCGGGAGGTACGCAGTATTTT
.	TRBV24-1	few	TRBJ2-2	CATSPANTGELFF	TGTGCCACCAGCCCGGCGAACACCGGGGAGCTGTTTTTT
.	TRBV12-3/TRBV12-4	.	TRBJ2-1	CASSLGGDEQFF	TGTGCCAGCAGTTTAGGGGGCGATGAGCAGTTCTTC
.	TRBV4-1	few	TRBJ1-5	CASSQDPDFSNQPQHF	TGCGCCAGCAGCCAAGATCCGGACTTTAGCAATCAGCCCCAGCATTTT
TRBD1	TRBV12-3/TRBV12-4	few	TRBJ1-6	CASRDRGSYNSPLHF	TGTGCCAGCAGGGACAGGGGAAGCTATAATTCACCCCTCCACTTT
.	TRBV20-1	few	TRBJ2-1	CSARDPLYNEQFF	TGCAGTGCTAGAGATCCCCTGTACAATGAGCAGTTCTTC
TRBD1	TRBV29-1	few	TRBJ1-5	CSASTGGVQQPQHF	TGCAGCGCCTCCACAGGGGGCGTACAGCAGCCCCAGCATTTT
TRBD1	TRBV18	few	TRBJ2-4	CASSPPTGGIPDAKNIQYF	TGTGCCAGCTCACCCCCGACAGGGGGCATCCCCGACGCCAAAAACATTCAGTACTTC
.	TRBV13	.	TRBJ1-3	CASSFLRSSGNTIYF	TGTGCCAGCAGCTTTCTCCGGAGCTCTGGAAACACCATATATTTT
.	TRBV20-1	.	TRBJ2-6	CSASSSGANVLTF	TGCAGTGCTAGCAGCTCTGGGGCCAACGTCCTGACTTTC
TRBD2	TRBV7-2	.	TRBJ2-3	CASSFLAGGGADTQYF	TGTGCCAGCAGCTTTCTAGCGGGGGGGGGGGCAGATACGCAGTATTTT
.	TRBV7-6	few	TRBJ1-3	CASSLKDGRSGNTIYF	TGTGCCAGCAGCCTTAAGGACGGCCGCTCTGGAAACACCATATATTTT